This T cell receptor (beta chain) derives from a study of T cell responses to AZD1222 COVID-19 vaccine. Trimming took 7 bases from V and 0 from J, leaving 6 bases between them. This CDR3 comprises 12 residues. The germline gives CDR1 SGHTA, CDR2 FQGNSA. Assay used: immunoSEQ multiplex PCR; TCRdb lists only in-frame clones, some missing. This sample carries 140,000 to 150,000 clones, 88% of them seen once, and the ten largest clones take 5.4%. The sequence was obtained from an adult who received the MenACWY meningococcal vaccine as a control. The sequencing here drew on peripheral blood, taken 28 days after the second dose of the MenACWY control vaccine. The gene calls are TRBV7-2 and TRBJ2-5; D ambiguous. CDR3: CASNNYQETQYF. CDR3 bases: TGTGCCAGCAATAACTACCAAGAGACCCAGTACTTC.